Below, 18 T cell receptor beta chains from the same sample are listed, as sequenced in a study of relationships among human T cell subsets. The T cell receptor alpha and beta CDR3 regions were amplified from mRNA by semiquantitative ARM-PCR. ARM-PCR used tagged nested gene-specific primers, then communal superprimers for exponential amplification. TCRdb analysed the multiplex PCR reads with MiXCR anew, one entry per CDR3 protein. The sample lists fewer than 16,000 distinct CDR3 sequences; around 62% were seen once. The sequenced sample was total T cells sorted from blood. All receptors derive from a man in his forties in good health.

There are a few counts of this clonotype. V is TRBV12-3 or TRBV12-4 and J is TRBJ2-1; D is unresolved. Trimming left V 2 bases short and J 9 bases short, with 2 bases between. The CDR3 sequence is 10 residues long. This CDR3 reads CASSLSEQFF. The CDR3 DNA is TGTGCCAGCAGTTTAAGTGAGCAGTTCTTC.

The chain joins TRBV28 to TRBJ1-1; weak D call: TRBD1 (5 bases). The CDR3 covers 13 residues. V lost 5 bases, J lost 4 bases, and 11 bases lay in between. CDR1 MDHEN and CDR2 SYDVKM come from the germline V gene. The CDR3 spells CASSAGQRTEAFF. DNA for the CDR3: TGTGCCAGCAGTGCCGGACAACGCACTGAAGCTTTCTTT.

This clonotype was observed a few times. The chain has TRBV5-6 and TRBJ2-7, with TRBD2 as a possible D gene (5 bases). The CDR3 has 14 amino acids. The germline CDR1 and CDR2 sequences are SGHDT and YYEEEE. V was clipped by 1 base and J by 3 bases, with 11 bases between them. CDR3 amino acids: CASSLKAGDYEQYF. The CDR3 DNA reads TGTGCCAGCAGCTTGAAGGCCGGGGACTACGAGCAGTACTTC.

The V gene is TRBV28, the J gene TRBJ2-7; TRBD2 matches 8 bases. V was clipped by 2 bases and J by 2 bases; unmatched bases: 11. CDR3 length: 17 amino acids. CDR1 is MDHEN, CDR2 SYDVKM, per germline. The CDR3 DNA reads as TGTGCCAGCAGTTTACGTTGGGCGGGAGGCCCGACCTACGAGCAGTACTTC. Translated, it gives CASSLRWAGGPTYEQYF.

The chain is built from TRBV10-3 and TRBJ2-7; the D gene is possibly TRBD1 (6 bases). Trimming took 10 bases from V and 4 from J, leaving 17 bases between them. CDR3 size: 13 residues. In germline, CDR1 is ENHRY, CDR2 SYGVKD. Written as DNA, the CDR3 is TGTGCCACCCGTACTACAGGGAGATACGAGCAGTACTTC. This sequence encodes CATRTTGRYEQYF.

The chain recombines TRBV7-9 with TRBJ1-5; D remains unclear. The length of the CDR3 is 14 residues. Trimming cost V 6 bases and J 2 bases, with 11 bases left between them. Germline CDR1 is SEHNR and CDR2 is FQNEAQ (reference sequence). The CDR3 nucleotides read TGTGCCAGCAGTATTGGAGACCGCAATCAGCCCCAGCATTTT. Translating gives CASSIGDRNQPQHF.

V is TRBV11-2 and J is TRBJ2-2; 8 bases are a match to TRBD1. Germline loops: CDR1 SGHAT, CDR2 FQNNGV. The CDR3 runs 17 residues. V lost 7 bases to trimming and J lost 6 bases; unmatched junction nucleotides: 16. Written as DNA, the CDR3 is TGTGCCAGCACCCAAGGGGAGTGGGACAGGACCTCCGGGGAGCTGTTTTTT. Its protein product is CASTQGEWDRTSGELFF.

This sequence joins TRBV29-1 and TRBJ2-3; the D is unclear. CDR3 length: 14 residues. The germline V gene encodes CDR1 SQVTM and CDR2 ANQGSEA. Trimming left V 7 bases short and J 1 base short, with 15 bases between. The CDR3 loop reads CSAPVLGGTDTQYF. DNA of the CDR3: TGCAGCGCCCCCGTCTTAGGTGGCACAGATACGCAGTATTTT.

The chain carries TRBV2 and TRBJ1-1; 9 positions match TRBD1. The length of the CDR3 is 14 residues. Per germline, CDR1 SNHLY and CDR2 FYNNEI. Unmatched junction bases numbered 2, after V lost 6 bases and J lost 0 bases. CDR3 DNA sequence: TGTGCCAGCAGGGGGGACAGGGTGAACACTGAAGCTTTCTTT. Protein product: CASRGDRVNTEAFF.

The chain carries TRBV20-1 and TRBJ2-7; 12 bases line up with TRBD2. The germline gives CDR1 DFQATT, CDR2 SNEGSKA (reference sequence). This CDR3 spans 13 amino acids. With 4 bases clipped from V and 6 bases from J, the junction kept 4 bases outside the gene matches. The CDR3 bases are TGCAGTGCTACTAGCGGGGGGGGTCTCGAGCAGTACTTC. It specifies CSATSGGGLEQYF.

The rearrangement joins TRBV6-6 to TRBJ2-7; TRBD1 agrees at 7 bases. Germline trimming cut 0 bases from V and 3 bases from J; bases unmatched to any gene: 5. The CDR3 is made up of 15 amino acids. Germline V gene sequence: CDR1 MNHNY, CDR2 SVGAGI (reference sequence). The CDR3 loop reads CASSYSMAGGYEQYF. For the CDR3, the DNA is TGTGCCAGCAGTTACTCGATGGCAGGGGGCTACGAGCAGTACTTC.

A few counts support this clonotype. CDR3 nucleotides: TGTGCCAGCAGGCCGACTAGCGGGAGGAGGACGCAGTATTTT. Residues: CASRPTSGRRTQYF. This chain connects TRBV2 to TRBJ2-3; 13 positions match TRBD2. With 6 bases clipped from V and 9 bases from J, the junction kept 6 bases outside the gene matches. In germline, CDR1 is SNHLY, CDR2 FYNNEI. The length of the CDR3 is 14 residues. Combining the CDR3 with reference TRBV2 and TRBJ2-3 gives the whole variable domain EPEVTQTPSHQVTQMGQEVILRCVPISNHLYFYWYRQILGQKVEFLVSFYNNEISEKSEIFDDQFSVERPDGSNFTLKIRSTKLEDSAMYFCASRPTSGRRTQYFGPGTRLTVL.

V usage is TRBV11-2 and J usage is TRBJ2-3, with 14 bases fitting TRBD2. Germline CDR1 SGHAT, CDR2 FQNNGV. The V gene end was trimmed by 1 base and the J gene end by 2 bases; junction bases not matched to a gene: 5. The CDR3 covers 18 residues. This CDR3 is CASSLARTSGRTTDTQYF. Here the CDR3 DNA reads TGTGCCAGCAGCTTAGCGCGGACTAGCGGGAGGACCACAGATACGCAGTATTTT.

This clonotype was picked up a small number of times. The V gene is TRBV28, the J gene TRBJ2-7; D unclear. The CDR3 loop spans 13 amino acids. With 4 bases removed from V and 3 bases from J, the gap between germline ends came to 10 bases. Germline V gene sequence: CDR1 MDHEN, CDR2 SYDVKM. The CDR3 loop is CASSSQYLYEQYF. In DNA, the CDR3 is TGTGCCAGCAGTTCTCAATATCTCTACGAGCAGTACTTC.

This clonotype is deemed large. The chain uses TRBV11-2 and TRBJ2-1; tentative D call: TRBD2 (6 bases). The germline gives CDR1 SGHAT, CDR2 FQNNGV. The CDR3 is 13 amino acids. The V gene lost 3 bases and the J gene lost 6 bases, with 9 bases spanning the gap. CDR3 region: CASSLSSVNEQFF. The DNA of the CDR3 is TGTGCCAGCAGCTTGTCTAGCGTCAATGAGCAGTTCTTC.

The chain uses TRBV6-5 and TRBJ2-5; 10 bases fit TRBD2. Germline V lookup: CDR1 MNHEY, CDR2 SVGAGI. Germline trimming cut 4 bases from V and 2 bases from J; bases unmatched to any gene: 10. This CDR3 region has 17 residues. The CDR3 nucleotides read TGTGCCAGCAGTTGGGACCCTAGCGGGGGCGGTCAAGAGACCCAGTACTTC. Encoded protein: CASSWDPSGGGQETQYF.

The J gene is TRBJ2-7, the V gene TRBV11-2; a weak D match, TRBD2 (6 bases). Germline CDR1 is SGHAT and CDR2 is FQNNGV. This CDR3 comprises 17 residues. Trimming pared 5 bases from V and 3 bases from J, leaving 23 bases between. The DNA for the CDR3 is TGTGCCAGCAGCCCAGTGGGGGGATCGGGGTTGGACTACGAGCAGTACTTC. Translation gives CASSPVGGSGLDYEQYF. Together with reference TRBV11-2 and TRBJ2-7, the CDR3 gives the full variable domain: EAGVAQSPRYKIIEKRQSVAFWCNPISGHATLYWYQQILGQGPKLLIQFQNNGVVDDSQLPKDRFSAERLKGVDSTLKIQPAKLEDSAVYLCASSPVGGSGLDYEQYFGPGTRLTVT.

The chain combines TRBV10-3 with TRBJ2-7; TRBD1 matches at 7 bases. CDR1 and CDR2 from the germline V gene are ENHRY and SYGVKD. V dropped 6 bases and J dropped 2; count of bases not matched to a gene: 10. This CDR3 has 15 amino acids. The CDR3 nucleotides are TGTGCCATCAGCCGAGGGACAGAACTCCCCTACGAGCAGTACTTC. Protein product: CAISRGTELPYEQYF.